These T cell receptor beta chains were read from a single sample in a study of long-term antiretroviral therapy in people with HIV. Repertoires were generated with immunoSEQ multiplex PCR, while TCRdb's copy carries only in-frame clones and drops some. The sample holds around 12,000 clones, roughly 90% seen once. The starting material was unsorted PBMCs, obtained 2.1 years after starting antiretroviral therapy. The receptors come from a woman in her forties with HIV. Each CDR3 is given with its conserved first and last residue. A D gene is named only where the DNA matches it firmly. Clone size, where shown, is once, few, many, or a class for clones that have expanded.

size: -; J: TRBJ2-7; V: TRBV7-2; D: -; DNA: TGTGCCAGCAGCTTAGCGAGGGTCTACGAGCAGTACTTC; CDR3: CASSLARVYEQYF
size: -; J: TRBJ1-2; V: TRBV5-8; D: TRBD1; DNA: TGTGCCAGCAGCTATGACAGGGATTTAAACTATGGCTACACCTTC; CDR3: CASSYDRDLNYGYTF
size: -; J: TRBJ2-1; V: TRBV30; D: -; DNA: TGTGCCTGGAGTGTACGGGGGCTCGCCTACAATGAGCAGTTCTTC; CDR3: CAWSVRGLAYNEQFF
size: -; J: TRBJ1-2; V: TRBV25-1; D: -; DNA: TGTGCCAGCACCAAGTCCGGGGGGCTTGGCTATGGCTACACCTTC; CDR3: CASTKSGGLGYGYTF
size: few; J: TRBJ1-2; V: TRBV6-5; D: -; DNA: TGTGCCAGTCGCAGCGTTATGGGATATGGCTACACCTTC; CDR3: CASRSVMGYGYTF
size: -; J: TRBJ2-7; V: TRBV5-6; D: -; DNA: TGTGCCAGCAGCTTAGGAAAGGGCTACGAGCAGTACTTC; CDR3: CASSLGKGYEQYF
size: -; J: TRBJ2-3; V: TRBV10-3; D: TRBD1; DNA: TGTGCCATCAGTGAAAGACAGGGGGATGCAGATACGCAGTATTTT; CDR3: CAISERQGDADTQYF
size: -; J: TRBJ2-3; V: TRBV11-2; D: -; DNA: TGTGCCAGCAGCTTAGTGGGGGGGCAAGATACGCAGTATTTT; CDR3: CASSLVGGQDTQYF
size: -; J: TRBJ2-7; V: TRBV19; D: -; DNA: TGTGCCAGTAGCCCCGGGATACGCCCCTACGAGCAGTACTTC; CDR3: CASSPGIRPYEQYF
size: -; J: TRBJ1-2; V: TRBV18; D: -; DNA: TGTGCCAGCTCACCCCGAGGTGGGGGCGACGAGGATGGCTACACCTTC; CDR3: CASSPRGGGDEDGYTF
size: -; J: TRBJ2-1; V: TRBV7-9; D: -; DNA: TGTGCCAGCATTTCCCCGTCCTACAATGAGCAGTTCTTC; CDR3: CASISPSYNEQFF
size: -; J: TRBJ2-3; V: TRBV7-9; D: -; DNA: TGTGCCAGCAGCCCCGGTCTGAGCACAGATACGCAGTATTTT; CDR3: CASSPGLSTDTQYF
size: -; J: TRBJ2-3; V: TRBV7-2; D: -; DNA: TGTGCCAGCAGCTTAGCGCAGACAGGGACTAGCACAGATACGCAGTATTTT; CDR3: CASSLAQTGTSTDTQYF
size: -; J: TRBJ2-5; V: TRBV7-9; D: -; DNA: TGTGCCAGCAGCTTAGTCCCTCAGGAGCAGTACTTC; CDR3: CASSLVPQEQYF
size: -; J: TRBJ1-4; V: TRBV30; D: -; DNA: TGTGCCTGGAGTGGGGCAGGGAAAGGTGAAAAACTGTTTTTT; CDR3: CAWSGAGKGEKLFF
size: -; J: TRBJ1-2; V: TRBV6-5; D: -; DNA: TGTGCCAGCGCGGCTGGGAGGTATGGCTACACCTTC; CDR3: CASAAGRYGYTF
size: -; J: TRBJ1-3; V: TRBV2; D: -; DNA: TGTGCCAGCAGTGAGGTTTGGACGGCCGCTTCCTCTGGAAACACCATATATTTT; CDR3: CASSEVWTAASSGNTIYF
size: -; J: TRBJ2-2; V: TRBV25-1; D: -; DNA: TGTGCCAGCAGTGAATATCCAAGTAACACCGGGGAGCTGTTTTTT; CDR3: CASSEYPSNTGELFF
size: -; J: TRBJ1-3; V: TRBV27; D: -; DNA: TGTGCCAGCAGTTTATCCGGGAACTCTGGAAACACCATATATTTT; CDR3: CASSLSGNSGNTIYF
size: -; J: TRBJ1-6; V: TRBV19; D: -; DNA: TGTGCCAGTAGTTGGGACAATAATTCACCCCTCCACTTT; CDR3: CASSWDNNSPLHF